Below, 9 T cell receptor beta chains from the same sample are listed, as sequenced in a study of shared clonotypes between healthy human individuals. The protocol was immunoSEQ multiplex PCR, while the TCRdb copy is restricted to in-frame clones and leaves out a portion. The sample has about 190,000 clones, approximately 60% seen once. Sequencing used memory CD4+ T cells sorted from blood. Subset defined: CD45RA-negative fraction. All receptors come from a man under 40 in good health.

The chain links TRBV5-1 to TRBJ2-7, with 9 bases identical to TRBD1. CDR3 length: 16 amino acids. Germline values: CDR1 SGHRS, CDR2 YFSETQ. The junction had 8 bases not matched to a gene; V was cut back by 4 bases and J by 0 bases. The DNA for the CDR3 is TGCGCCAGCAGCCAAGGCGGGGGACAGGGCTCCTACGAGCAGTACTTC. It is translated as CASSQGGGQGSYEQYF.

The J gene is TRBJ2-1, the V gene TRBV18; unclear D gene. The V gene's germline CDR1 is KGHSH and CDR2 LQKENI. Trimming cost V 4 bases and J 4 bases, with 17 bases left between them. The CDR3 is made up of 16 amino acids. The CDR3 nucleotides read TGTGCCAGCTCACTGTCCGGAAGCCCAATTTACAATGAGCAGTTCTTC. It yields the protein CASSLSGSPIYNEQFF.

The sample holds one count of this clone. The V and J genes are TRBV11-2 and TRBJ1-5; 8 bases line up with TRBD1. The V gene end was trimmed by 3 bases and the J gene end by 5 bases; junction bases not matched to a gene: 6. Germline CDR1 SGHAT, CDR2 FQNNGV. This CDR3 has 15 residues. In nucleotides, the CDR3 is TGTGCCAGCAGCTTGGGGACAGGAGGTTATCAGCCCCAGCATTTT. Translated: CASSLGTGGYQPQHF.

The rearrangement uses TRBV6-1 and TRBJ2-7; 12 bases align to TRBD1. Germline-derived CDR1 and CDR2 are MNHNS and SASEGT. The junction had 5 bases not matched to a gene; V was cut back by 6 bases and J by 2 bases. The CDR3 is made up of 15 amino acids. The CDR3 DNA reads TGTGCCAGCAGGATCGGGACAGGGGGCACCTACGAGCAGTACTTC. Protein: CASRIGTGGTYEQYF.

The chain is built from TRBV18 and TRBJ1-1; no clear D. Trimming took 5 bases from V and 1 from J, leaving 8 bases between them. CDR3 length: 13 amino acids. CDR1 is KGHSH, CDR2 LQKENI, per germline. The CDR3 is CASSSQPNTEAFF. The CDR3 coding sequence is TGTGCCAGCTCATCACAGCCGAACACTGAAGCTTTCTTT.

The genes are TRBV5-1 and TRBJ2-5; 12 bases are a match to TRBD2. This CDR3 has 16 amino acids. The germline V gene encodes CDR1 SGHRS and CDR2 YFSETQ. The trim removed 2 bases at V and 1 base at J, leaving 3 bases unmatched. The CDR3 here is CASSLGLAGFQETQYF. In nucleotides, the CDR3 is TGCGCCAGCAGCTTAGGACTAGCGGGGTTCCAAGAGACCCAGTACTTC.

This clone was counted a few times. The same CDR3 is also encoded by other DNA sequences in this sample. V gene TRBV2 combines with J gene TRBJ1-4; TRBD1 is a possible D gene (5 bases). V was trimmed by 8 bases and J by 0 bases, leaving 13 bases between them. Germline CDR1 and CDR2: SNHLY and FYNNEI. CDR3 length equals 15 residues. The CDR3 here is CASGAGFATNEKLFF. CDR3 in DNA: TGTGCCAGCGGGGCAGGGTTTGCAACTAATGAAAAACTGTTTTTT. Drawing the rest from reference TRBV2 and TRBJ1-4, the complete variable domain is EPEVTQTPSHQVTQMGQEVILRCVPISNHLYFYWYRQILGQKVEFLVSFYNNEISEKSEIFDDQFSVERPDGSNFTLKIRSTKLEDSAMYFCASGAGFATNEKLFFGSGTQLSVL.

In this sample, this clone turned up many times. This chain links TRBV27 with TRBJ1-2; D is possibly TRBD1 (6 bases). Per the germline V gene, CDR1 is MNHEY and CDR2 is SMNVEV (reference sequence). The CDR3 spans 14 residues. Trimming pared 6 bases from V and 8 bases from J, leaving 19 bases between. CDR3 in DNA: TGTGCCAGCAGATTGACAGGTCTTGTGGGCGGCTACACCTTC. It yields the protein CASRLTGLVGGYTF.

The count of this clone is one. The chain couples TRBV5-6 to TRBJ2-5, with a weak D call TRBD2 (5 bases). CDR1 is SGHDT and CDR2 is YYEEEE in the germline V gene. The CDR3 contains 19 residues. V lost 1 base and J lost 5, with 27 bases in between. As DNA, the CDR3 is TGTGCCAGCAGCTTGATCGGTCCGCGCGGGCCCAACGAGTGGGAGACCCAGTACTTC. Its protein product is CASSLIGPRGPNEWETQYF.